This T cell receptor beta chain appears in the sequencing data of a study of response to subunit inactivated influenza vaccine. Study-wide points: Each seasonal flu vaccination may recruit only limited new T cells, authors suggested.

Via MiXCR, TCRdb re-called the RT-PCR reads, giving one row per CDR3 protein. Of around 790,000 distinct CDR3 sequences listed, 21% were seen once; the top ten hold about 10%. The CDR3 covers 15 residues. V was pared by 1 base and J by 8 bases, with 10 bases of the junction left unmatched. Germline V gene data show CDR1 as DFQATT and CDR2 as SNEGSKA (reference sequence). A word on this clonotype: Antigen: not known.

The TCR was taken from a man aged 45-65 years who received an inactivated influenza vaccine. The chain carries TRBV20-1 and TRBJ2-1, with 8 bases lining up with TRBD2. Source: PBMCs from blood, taken more than 4 days after vaccination. CDR3 sequence reads: CSARGTPGLAYEQFF. CDR3 in DNA: TGCAGTGCTAGAGGGACCCCTGGACTAGCCTATGAGCAGTTCTTC.